Listed below are T cell receptor beta chains from one sample, sequenced in a study of blood T cell repertoires in COVID-19. Measured with immunoSEQ multiplex PCR; TCRdb has only the in-frame clones, and not every one. The table includes approximately 230,000 clones, just under 85% detected once. Sample: PBMCs or T cells enriched from blood (not recorded which). These receptor sequences come from a man between 35 and 55 years old who had recovered from COVID-19. CDR3s include the opening cysteine and the closing phenylalanine or tryptophan. A D gene is named only where the DNA matches it firmly. The size field is filled for only some rows; it gives once, few, many or a size class.

TRBD2	-	TRBJ2-1	TRBV27	14	CASSLSILGTTQFF	TGTGCCAGCAGTTTATCTATCCTTGGGACTACGCAGTTCTTC
-	-	TRBJ2-5	TRBV12-3/TRBV12-4	12	CASGAGQETQYF	TGTGCCAGCGGAGCAGGGCAGGAGACCCAGTACTTC
-	-	TRBJ1-2	TRBV15	15	CATSRGSLQGGGYTF	TGTGCCACCAGCAGAGGTAGCTTACAGGGAGGGGGCTACACCTTC
TRBD1	-	TRBJ2-2	TRBV14	13	CASSLDRGGELFF	TGTGCCAGCAGCCTTGACAGGGGAGGGGAGCTGTTTTTT
-	once	TRBJ1-5	TRBV28	15	CASSGGGGSNQPQHF	TGTGCCAGCAGTGGGGGGGGAGGGAGCAATCAGCCCCAGCATTTT
TRBD2	-	TRBJ2-7	TRBV28	14	CASSLTSGGYEQYF	TGTGCCAGCAGTTTAACTAGCGGGGGTTACGAGCAGTACTTC
-	-	TRBJ1-6	TRBV30	14	CAWSGISYNSPLHF	TGTGCCTGGAGTGGTATCTCCTATAATTCACCCCTCCACTTT
-	-	TRBJ2-5	TRBV6-5	15	CASVRTGTNQETQYF	TGTGCCAGCGTGAGGACAGGGACTAATCAGGAGACCCAGTACTTC
TRBD1	-	TRBJ1-1	TRBV9	15	CASSAPDRGPTEAFF	TGTGCCAGCAGCGCCCCGGACAGGGGGCCAACTGAAGCTTTCTTT
-	-	TRBJ1-6	TRBV7-9	15	CASSRGGGLDSPLHF	TGTGCCAGCAGCCGCGGGGGGGGCTTGGATTCACCCCTCCACTTT
-	once	TRBJ1-1	TRBV7-9	14	CASSWEGGNTEAFF	TGTGCCAGCAGCTGGGAGGGTGGGAACACTGAAGCTTTCTTT
TRBD1	once	TRBJ1-4	TRBV15	15	CATSRGDRPNEKLFF	TGTGCCACCAGCAGAGGGGACAGACCTAATGAAAAACTGTTTTTT
TRBD1	-	TRBJ2-3	TRBV9	16	CASSAQGQGQLDTQYF	TGTGCCAGCAGCGCCCAGGGACAGGGTCAATTAGATACGCAGTATTTT
-	-	TRBJ1-3	TRBV12-3/TRBV12-4	13	CASSFRAGNTIYF	TGTGCCAGCAGTTTCAGGGCTGGAAACACCATATATTTT
-	-	TRBJ1-4	TRBV28	12	CASKTEVEKLFF	TGTGCCAGCAAGACGGAGGTTGAAAAACTGTTTTTT
TRBD1	-	TRBJ1-2	TRBV12-3/TRBV12-4	12	CASKGDRAFYTF	TGTGCCAGCAAGGGGGACAGGGCTTTCTACACCTTC
TRBD1	-	TRBJ1-6	TRBV30	15	CAWSLAGTGLTPLHF	TGTGCCTGGAGTCTTGCCGGGACAGGGCTCACACCCCTCCACTTT
-	-	TRBJ2-2	TRBV4-2	13	CASSQVGTGELFF	TGTGCCAGCAGCCAAGTCGGGACCGGGGAGCTGTTTTTT
-	-	TRBJ1-1	TRBV19	16	CASSTSTGWVGTEAFF	TGTGCCAGTAGTACATCGACAGGTTGGGTCGGGACTGAAGCTTTCTTT
-	-	TRBJ2-1	TRBV28	14	CASSADAGAREQFF	TGTGCCAGCAGTGCAGACGCGGGGGCGCGTGAGCAGTTCTTC
TRBD2	-	TRBJ2-1	TRBV3-1/TRBV3-2	16	CASSQKSGRFYNEQFF	TGTGCCAGCAGCCAAAAAAGCGGGAGGTTCTACAATGAGCAGTTCTTC
TRBD1	-	TRBJ1-4	TRBV11-2	15	CASSLSAGTGKKLFF	TGTGCCAGCAGCTTAAGCGCCGGGACAGGAAAAAAACTGTTTTTT
-	-	TRBJ1-6	TRBV3-1/TRBV3-2	15	CASSPLRAGNSPLHF	TGTGCCAGCAGCCCTCTACGGGCAGGGAATTCACCCCTCCACTTT
TRBD2	-	TRBJ2-1	TRBV9	16	CASSVERGTSYNEQFF	TGTGCCAGCAGCGTGGAGCGGGGGACCTCCTACAATGAGCAGTTCTTC
-	once	TRBJ1-3	TRBV7-9	19	CASSLVGQGQPGSGNTIYF	TGTGCCAGCAGCTTAGTTGGACAAGGCCAGCCAGGGTCTGGAAACACCATATATTTT
-	once	TRBJ1-2	TRBV7-9	14	CASSQPGVHYGYTF	TGTGCCAGCAGCCAACCGGGGGTTCACTATGGCTACACCTTC
-	-	TRBJ2-2	TRBV11-3	13	CASSFSFTGELFF	TGTGCCAGCAGCTTTTCTTTCACCGGGGAGCTGTTTTTT
-	once	TRBJ1-4	TRBV19	14	CASSIGRVPEKLFF	TGTGCCAGTAGTATCGGCAGGGTACCAGAAAAACTGTTTTTT
TRBD1	few	TRBJ2-2	TRBV7-3	14	CASTPDRGTGELFF	TGTGCCAGCACCCCAGACAGGGGAACCGGGGAGCTGTTTTTT
-	once	TRBJ1-5	TRBV7-3	13	CASSRDRGQPQHF	TGTGCCAGCAGCCGAGATCGGGGACAGCCCCAGCATTTT
-	-	TRBJ2-5	TRBV19	14	CASNDGGLEETQYF	TGTGCCAGTAACGATGGAGGGTTGGAGGAGACCCAGTACTTC
-	-	TRBJ1-2	TRBV7-8	14	CASSEDSSNYGYTF	TGTGCCAGCAGCGAGGACAGCTCTAACTATGGCTACACCTTC
TRBD1	few	TRBJ1-1	TRBV4-2	16	CASSQDGDRGRSEAFF	TGTGCCAGCAGCCAAGATGGGGACAGGGGGCGGTCTGAAGCTTTCTTT
-	-	TRBJ1-5	TRBV5-1	16	CASSPGSDYSNQPQHF	TGCGCCAGCAGCCCAGGATCAGACTATAGCAATCAGCCCCAGCATTTT
TRBD1	once	TRBJ1-1	TRBV29-1	13	CSGWDSMNTEAFF	TGCAGCGGCTGGGACAGTATGAACACTGAAGCTTTCTTT
-	-	TRBJ2-2	TRBV18	16	CASSPRTPTNTGELFF	TGTGCCAGCTCACCAAGGACACCTACGAACACCGGGGAGCTGTTTTTT
-	-	TRBJ1-2	TRBV5-1	14	CASSLSSANYGYTF	TGCGCCAGCAGCTTGTCCTCCGCTAACTATGGCTACACCTTC
TRBD2	-	TRBJ2-1	TRBV7-3	15	CASSLWGGRGSEQFF	TGTGCCAGCAGCTTATGGGGGGGTCGTGGCAGTGAGCAGTTCTTC
-	-	TRBJ2-1	TRBV7-9	13	CASSSGLLDEQFF	TGTGCCAGCAGCTCCGGACTATTGGATGAGCAGTTCTTC
-	few	TRBJ1-3	TRBV7-9	14	CASSLASLGNTIYF	TGTGCCAGCAGCTTAGCGTCCCTTGGAAACACCATATATTTT
-	-	TRBJ1-6	TRBV11-2	14	CASSAIQGRLSLHF	TGTGCCAGCAGCGCAATCCAGGGTCGGTTGTCCCTCCACTTT
TRBD2	-	TRBJ2-7	TRBV28	15	CASRVSGESSYEQYF	TGTGCCAGCAGGGTGAGCGGGGAATCCTCCTACGAGCAGTACTTC
-	-	TRBJ2-6	TRBV6-6	15	CASSYPVPGANVLTF	TGTGCCAGCAGTTACCCTGTTCCGGGGGCCAACGTCCTGACTTTC
-	few	TRBJ1-4	TRBV27	14	CASSLFGANEKLFF	TGTGCCAGCAGTTTATTCGGGGCTAATGAAAAACTGTTTTTT
-	-	TRBJ1-2	TRBV28	16	CASSFHPAGPYYGYTF	TGTGCCAGCAGTTTCCACCCCGCTGGCCCTTACTATGGCTACACCTTC
-	-	TRBJ2-1	TRBV7-3	15	CASSLSGSSYNEQFF	TGTGCCAGCAGCCTTAGCGGTAGCTCCTACAATGAGCAGTTCTTC
-	-	TRBJ1-5	TRBV1	15	CTSSNYRDRGRPQHF	TGCACCAGCAGCAATTACCGGGACAGGGGTCGACCCCAGCATTTT
-	-	TRBJ2-7	TRBV7-8	13	CASSLVRGYEQYF	TGTGCCAGCAGCTTAGTTCGGGGTTACGAGCAGTACTTC